These 9 T cell receptor beta chains originate from one sample sequenced in a study of blood T cell repertoires in COVID-19. Clones were read by immunoSEQ multiplex PCR, and TCRdb kept only the in-frame ones, dropping some. The table has 150,000 to 180,000 clones, roughly 83% seen once. Material: peripheral blood. These receptor sequences come from a woman aged 60-75 years with COVID-19, enrolled during active disease.

The CDR3 here is CASSIVILESAFF. In DNA, the CDR3 is TGTGCCAGTAGTATTGTGATTCTGGAGTCGGCTTTCTTT. This chain connects TRBV19 to TRBJ1-1; D unclear. The CDR3 is 13 amino acids. Germline values: CDR1 LNHDA, CDR2 SQIVND (reference sequence). Between the trimmed V and J ends, which lost 3 bases and 11 bases, there was a span of 16 bases. Full variable domain (missing parts from reference TRBV19 and TRBJ1-1): DGGITQSPKYLFRKEGQNVTLSCEQNLNHDAMYWYRQDPGQGLRLIYYSQIVNDFQKGDIAEGYSVSREKKESFPLTVTSAQKNPTAFYLCASSIVILESAFFGQGTRLTVV.

The rearrangement joins TRBV7-8 to TRBJ2-7; D may be TRBD1 (5 bases). The CDR3 extends over 13 amino acids. Germline V gives CDR1 SGHVS, CDR2 FQNEAQ. Trimming cost V 8 bases and J 2 bases, with 13 bases left between them. The CDR3 nucleotides are TGTGCCAGCTGCCCGACAGTAACCTACGAGCAGTACTTC. It specifies CASCPTVTYEQYF.

This clone came up a few times. The chain is built from TRBV7-9 and TRBJ1-1; D not certain. This CDR3 contains 16 residues. V was trimmed by 5 bases and J by 5 bases, leaving 21 bases between them. The V gene's germline CDR1 is SEHNR and CDR2 FQNEAQ (reference sequence). The CDR3 loop reads CASSLRAASGQTEAFF. For the CDR3, the DNA is TGTGCCAGCAGCCTAAGGGCAGCGAGCGGGCAAACTGAAGCTTTCTTT.

The chain links TRBV5-4 to TRBJ2-3, with TRBD1 matching over 7 bases. CDR1 SGHNT and CDR2 YYREEE come from the germline V gene (reference sequence). The CDR3 runs to 16 residues. V was clipped by 3 bases and J by 2 bases; unmatched bases: 9. CDR3 region: CASSSGGQRFTDTQYF. The CDR3 DNA is TGTGCCAGCAGCTCTGGGGGACAGAGATTCACAGATACGCAGTATTTT.

This sequence joins TRBV2 and TRBJ2-3; D is possibly TRBD2 (5 bases). This CDR3 contains 14 residues. Germline V gene sequence: CDR1 SNHLY, CDR2 FYNNEI. V lost 5 bases to trimming and J lost 4 bases, with 13 bases between them. The CDR3 here is CASSFWGVADTQYF. In nucleotides, the CDR3 is TGTGCCAGCAGTTTTTGGGGAGTAGCAGATACGCAGTATTTT. Full variable domain (rest looked up from reference TRBV2 and TRBJ2-3): EPEVTQTPSHQVTQMGQEVILRCVPISNHLYFYWYRQILGQKVEFLVSFYNNEISEKSEIFDDQFSVERPDGSNFTLKIRSTKLEDSAMYFCASSFWGVADTQYFGPGTRLTVL.

The rearrangement uses TRBV24-1 and TRBJ1-5, with D perhaps matching TRBD1 (5 bases). V lost 2 bases, J lost 6 bases, and 22 bases lay in between. This CDR3 has 18 residues. Germline V lookup: CDR1 KGHDR, CDR2 SFDVKD. The CDR3 is CATSDSPKNSRGTQPQHF. CDR3 nucleotides: TGTGCCACCAGTGATTCCCCTAAAAACTCTAGGGGTACTCAGCCCCAGCATTTT.

This chain uses TRBV12-2 with TRBJ2-1; TRBD2, the D gene given by the table, was not confirmed from the DNA. TRBV12-2 is recorded as a pseudogene. CDR3 length: 13 amino acids. The CDR3 region is CASRPDYYNEQFF. The CDR3 DNA reads TGTGCAAGTCGCCCTGACTATTACAATGAGCAGTTCTTC.

The V call is TRBV30, the J call TRBJ2-1, with D tentatively TRBD1 (6 bases). The CDR3 covers 12 residues. V shed 5 bases and J shed 5 bases, with 10 bases lying between them. The germline V gene encodes CDR1 GTSNPN and CDR2 SVGIG (reference sequence). CDR3 DNA: TGTGCCTGGGGACAGCGTAACAATGAGCAGTTCTTC. Amino acid sequence: CAWGQRNNEQFF.

V and J are TRBV2 and TRBJ1-2; 8 bases map to TRBD1. Per germline, CDR1 SNHLY and CDR2 FYNNEI. Unmatched junction bases numbered 7, after V lost 5 bases and J lost 2 bases. This CDR3 is 15 amino acids long. CDR3 DNA: TGTGCCAGCAGTTTTAGGGACAGGACGAACTATGGCTACACCTTC. Translating gives CASSFRDRTNYGYTF. The full variable domain, in which reference TRBV2 and TRBJ1-2 provide the parts outside the CDR3, is EPEVTQTPSHQVTQMGQEVILRCVPISNHLYFYWYRQILGQKVEFLVSFYNNEISEKSEIFDDQFSVERPDGSNFTLKIRSTKLEDSAMYFCASSFRDRTNYGYTFGSGTRLTVV.